This T cell receptor (beta chain) is drawn from a study of blood T cell repertoires in COVID-19. Original processing methods: Estimates of nucleated cell counts were drawn from the amplification of reference gene primers. Method: immunoSEQ multiplex PCR; TCRdb's copy keeps in-frame clones and lacks some. V and J calls and clone size are copied from that table; D and trimming were computed from the DNA. The repertoire holds tens of thousands of clones, roughly 80% seen once, with roughly 10% in the top ten. Trimming left V 5 bases short and J 7 bases short, with 20 bases between. This CDR3 contains 16 residues. The germline V gene encodes CDR1 SGHAT and CDR2 FQNNGV.

The rearrangement uses TRBV11-2 and TRBJ2-2; a possible D gene is TRBD2 (6 bases). Sequencing was performed on peripheral blood. This TCR was sampled from a man aged 60 to 69 in a cohort sampled during active COVID-19. CDR3 coding DNA: TGTGCCAGCAGCATCATGTCCCGGGACTCGAACGGGGAGCTGTTTTTT. This gives the protein CASSIMSRDSNGELFF.